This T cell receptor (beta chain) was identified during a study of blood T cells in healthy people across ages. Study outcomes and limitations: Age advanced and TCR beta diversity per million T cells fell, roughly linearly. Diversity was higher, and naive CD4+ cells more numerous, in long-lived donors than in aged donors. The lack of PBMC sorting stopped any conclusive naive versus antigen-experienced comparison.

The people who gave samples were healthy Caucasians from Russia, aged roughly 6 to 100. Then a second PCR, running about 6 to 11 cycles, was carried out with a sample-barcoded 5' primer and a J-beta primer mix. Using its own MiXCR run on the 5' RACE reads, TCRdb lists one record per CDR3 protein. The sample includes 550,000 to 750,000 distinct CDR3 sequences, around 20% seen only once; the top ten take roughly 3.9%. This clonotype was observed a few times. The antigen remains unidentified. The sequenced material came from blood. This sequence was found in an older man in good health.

The CDR3 DNA reads TGCGCCAGCAGTCAATCTCCCCAACGAGGGACAGTTAATGAAAAACTGTTTTTT. It codes for CASSQSPQRGTVNEKLFF. V usage is TRBV23-1 and J usage is TRBJ1-4; 7 positions agree with TRBD1. TRBV23-1 is given ORF status, its function remaining uncertain. The trim removed 0 bases at V and 4 bases at J, leaving 11 bases unmatched. The CDR3 loop spans 18 amino acids.